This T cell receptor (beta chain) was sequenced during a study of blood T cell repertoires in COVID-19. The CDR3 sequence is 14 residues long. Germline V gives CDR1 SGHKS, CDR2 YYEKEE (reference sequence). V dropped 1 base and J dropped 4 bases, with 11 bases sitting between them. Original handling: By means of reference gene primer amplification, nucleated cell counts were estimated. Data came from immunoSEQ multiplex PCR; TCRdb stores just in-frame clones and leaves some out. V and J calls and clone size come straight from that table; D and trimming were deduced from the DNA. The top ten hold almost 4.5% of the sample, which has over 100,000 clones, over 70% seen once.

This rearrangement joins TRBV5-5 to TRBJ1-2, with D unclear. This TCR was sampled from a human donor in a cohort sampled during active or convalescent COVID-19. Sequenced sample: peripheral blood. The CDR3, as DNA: TGTGCCAGCAGCTTGACGGGTGATGTCTATGGCTACACCTTC. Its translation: CASSLTGDVYGYTF. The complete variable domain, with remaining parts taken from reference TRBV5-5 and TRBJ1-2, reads DAGVTQSPTHLIKTRGQQVTLRCSPISGHKSVSWYQQVLGQGPQFIFQYYEKEERGRGNFPDRFSARQFPNYSSELNVNALLLGDSALYLCASSLTGDVYGYTFGSGTRLTVV.